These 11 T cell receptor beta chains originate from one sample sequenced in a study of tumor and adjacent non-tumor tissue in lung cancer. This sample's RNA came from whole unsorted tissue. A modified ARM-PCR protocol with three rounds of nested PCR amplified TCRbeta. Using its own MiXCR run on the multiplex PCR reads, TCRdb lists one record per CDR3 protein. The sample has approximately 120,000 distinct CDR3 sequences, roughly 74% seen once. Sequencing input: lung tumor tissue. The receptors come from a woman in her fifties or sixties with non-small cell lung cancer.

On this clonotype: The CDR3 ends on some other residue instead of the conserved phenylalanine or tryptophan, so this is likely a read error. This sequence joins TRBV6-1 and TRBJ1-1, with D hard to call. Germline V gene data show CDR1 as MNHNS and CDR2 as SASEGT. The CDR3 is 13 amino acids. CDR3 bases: TGTGCCAGCAGTTCTGGACCGGCCACTAAAGCTTTCCTT. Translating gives CASSSGPATKAFL.

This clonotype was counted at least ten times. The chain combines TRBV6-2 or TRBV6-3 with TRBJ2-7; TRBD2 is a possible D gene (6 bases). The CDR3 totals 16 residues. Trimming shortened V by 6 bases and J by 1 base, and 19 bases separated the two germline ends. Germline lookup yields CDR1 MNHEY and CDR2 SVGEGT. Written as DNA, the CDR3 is TGTGCCAGCAGGCGACTAGGGCGGGCGCCTTCCTACGAGCAGTACTTC. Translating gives CASRRLGRAPSYEQYF.

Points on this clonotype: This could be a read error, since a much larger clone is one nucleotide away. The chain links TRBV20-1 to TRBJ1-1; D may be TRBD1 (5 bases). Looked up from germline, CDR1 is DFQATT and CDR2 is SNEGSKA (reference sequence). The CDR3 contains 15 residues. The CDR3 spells CRPQTGGVINTEAFF. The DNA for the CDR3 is TGCAGACCCCAGACGGGGGGAGTCATTAACACTGAAGCTTTCTTT.

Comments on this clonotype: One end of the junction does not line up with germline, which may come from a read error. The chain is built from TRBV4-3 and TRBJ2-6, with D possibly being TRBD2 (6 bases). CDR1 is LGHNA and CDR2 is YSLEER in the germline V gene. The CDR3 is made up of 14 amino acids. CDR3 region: CAGSQERGANVLAF. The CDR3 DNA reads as TGCGCCGGCAGCCAAGAACGCGGGGCCAACGTCCTGGCTTTC.

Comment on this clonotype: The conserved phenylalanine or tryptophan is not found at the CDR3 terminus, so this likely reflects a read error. The CDR3: CANSLEGGQPQHL. CDR3 DNA sequence: TGTGCCAACAGCTTGGAGGGAGGCCAGCCCCAGCATTTA. The chain uses TRBV11-2 and TRBJ1-5; D not certain. Per germline, CDR1 SGHAT and CDR2 FQNNGV. The CDR3 covers 13 residues.

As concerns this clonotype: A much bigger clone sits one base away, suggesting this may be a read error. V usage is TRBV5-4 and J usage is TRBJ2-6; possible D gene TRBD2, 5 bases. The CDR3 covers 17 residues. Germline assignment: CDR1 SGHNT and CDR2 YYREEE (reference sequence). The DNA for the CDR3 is TGTGCCACCAGCTTGGAGGTGCGTAGCTCTGGGGCCAACGTCCTGACTTTC. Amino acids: CATSLEVRSSGANVLTF.

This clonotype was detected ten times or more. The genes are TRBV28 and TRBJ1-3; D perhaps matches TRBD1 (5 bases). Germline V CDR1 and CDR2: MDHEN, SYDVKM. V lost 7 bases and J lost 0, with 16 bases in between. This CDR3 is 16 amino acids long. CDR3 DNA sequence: TGTGCCAGCACCGAACCGATGACAGACTCTGGAAACACCATATATTTT. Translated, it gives CASTEPMTDSGNTIYF. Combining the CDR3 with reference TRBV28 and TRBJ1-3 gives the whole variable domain DVKVTQSSRYLVKRTGEKVFLECVQDMDHENMFWYRQDPGLGLRLIYFSYDVKMKEKGDIPEGYSVSREKKERFSLILESASTNQTSMYLCASTEPMTDSGNTIYFGEGSWLTVV.

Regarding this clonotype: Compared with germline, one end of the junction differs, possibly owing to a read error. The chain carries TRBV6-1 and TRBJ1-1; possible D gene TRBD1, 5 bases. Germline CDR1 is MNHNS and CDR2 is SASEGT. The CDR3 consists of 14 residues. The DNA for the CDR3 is TGTGCCAGCAAGTACGACAGCCCGAACACTGAAGTTTTCTTT. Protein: CASKYDSPNTEVFF.

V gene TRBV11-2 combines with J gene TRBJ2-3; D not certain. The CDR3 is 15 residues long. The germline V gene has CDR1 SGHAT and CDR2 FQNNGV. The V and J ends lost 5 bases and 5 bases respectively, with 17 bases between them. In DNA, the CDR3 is TGTGCCAGCAGCGCCGCCGGAACGGCCATAGATACGCAGTATTTT. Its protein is CASSAAGTAIDTQYF.

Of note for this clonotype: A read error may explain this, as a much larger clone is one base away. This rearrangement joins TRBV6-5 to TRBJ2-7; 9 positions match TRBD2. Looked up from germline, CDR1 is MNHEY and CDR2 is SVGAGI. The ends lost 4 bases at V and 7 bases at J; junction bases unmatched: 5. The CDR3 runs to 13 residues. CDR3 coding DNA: TGTGCCAGCAGTTTAATTAGCGGGAGAGAGCAGTACTTC. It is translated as CASSLISGREQYF.

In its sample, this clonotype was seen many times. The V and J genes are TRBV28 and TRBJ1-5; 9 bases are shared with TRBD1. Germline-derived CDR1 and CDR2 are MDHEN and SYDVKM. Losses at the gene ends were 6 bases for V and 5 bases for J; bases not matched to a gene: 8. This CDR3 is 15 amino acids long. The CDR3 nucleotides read TGTGCCAGCAGAGCCGGGACAGGGTGGTATCAGCCCCAGCATTTT. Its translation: CASRAGTGWYQPQHF.